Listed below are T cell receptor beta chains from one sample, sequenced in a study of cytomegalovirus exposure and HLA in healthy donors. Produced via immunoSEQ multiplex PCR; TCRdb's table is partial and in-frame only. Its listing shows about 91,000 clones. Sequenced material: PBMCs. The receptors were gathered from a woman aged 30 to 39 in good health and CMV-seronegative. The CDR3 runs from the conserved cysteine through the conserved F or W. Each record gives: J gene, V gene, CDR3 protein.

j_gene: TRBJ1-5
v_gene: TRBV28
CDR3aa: CASSPHGLHNQPQHF

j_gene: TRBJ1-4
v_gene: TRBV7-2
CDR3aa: CASSLGQGGEKLFF

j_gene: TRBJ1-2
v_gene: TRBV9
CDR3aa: CASSVGEGYYGYTF

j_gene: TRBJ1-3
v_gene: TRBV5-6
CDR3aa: CASSLPGQGPSSGNTIYF

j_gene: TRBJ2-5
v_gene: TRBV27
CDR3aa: CASSQQGVEQYF

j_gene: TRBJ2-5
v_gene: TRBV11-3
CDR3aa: CASSPGTGEGETQYF

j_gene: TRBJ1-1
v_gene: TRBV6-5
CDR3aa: CASAPQGLSEAFF

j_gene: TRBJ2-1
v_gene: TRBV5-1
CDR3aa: CASRGTSGSLYNEQFF

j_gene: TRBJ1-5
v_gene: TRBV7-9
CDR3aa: CASSLPGGPNQPQHF

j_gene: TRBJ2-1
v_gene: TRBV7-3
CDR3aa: CASSLNGRMSYNEQFF

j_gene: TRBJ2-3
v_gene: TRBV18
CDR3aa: CASSPRPTSGVTDTQYF

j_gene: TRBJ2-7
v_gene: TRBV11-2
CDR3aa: CASSLGLGQGASYEQYF

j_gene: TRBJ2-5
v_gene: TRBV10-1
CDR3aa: CASSPQRSETQYF

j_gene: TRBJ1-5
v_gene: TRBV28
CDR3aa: CASWTDRNQPQHF

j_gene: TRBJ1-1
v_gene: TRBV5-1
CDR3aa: CASSLQDSAKAFF

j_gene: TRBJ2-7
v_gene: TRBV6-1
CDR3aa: CASSELGYEQYF

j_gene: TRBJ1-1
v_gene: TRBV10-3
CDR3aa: CAIRPPSSAGNTEAFF

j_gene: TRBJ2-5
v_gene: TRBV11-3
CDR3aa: CASIRPGSGGQETQYF

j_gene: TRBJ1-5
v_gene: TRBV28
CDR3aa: CASRASGDQPQHF

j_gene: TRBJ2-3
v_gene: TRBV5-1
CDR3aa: CASRDLSSTDTQYF

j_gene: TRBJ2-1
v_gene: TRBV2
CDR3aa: CASSASVSYNEQFF

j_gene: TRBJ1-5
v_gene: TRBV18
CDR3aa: CASSPSGVDQPQHF

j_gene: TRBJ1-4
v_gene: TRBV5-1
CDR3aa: CASSPGSNEKLFF

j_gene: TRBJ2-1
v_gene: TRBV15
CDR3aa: CATQEVRGNEQFF

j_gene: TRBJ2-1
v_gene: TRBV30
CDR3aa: CAWSLRGDNEQFF

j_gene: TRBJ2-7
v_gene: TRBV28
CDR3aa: CASSSRDRASYEQYF

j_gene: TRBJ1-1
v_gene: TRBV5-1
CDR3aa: CASSSDWGWGTEAFF

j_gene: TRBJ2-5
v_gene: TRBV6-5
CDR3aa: CASSYSRETQYF

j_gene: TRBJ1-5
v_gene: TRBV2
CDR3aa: CASSEFQFNQPQHF

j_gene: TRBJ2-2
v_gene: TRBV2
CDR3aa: CASITGENTGELFF

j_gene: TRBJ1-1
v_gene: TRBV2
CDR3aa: CASRAGVGGTEAFF

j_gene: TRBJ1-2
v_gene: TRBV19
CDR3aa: CASSPTGASYGYTF

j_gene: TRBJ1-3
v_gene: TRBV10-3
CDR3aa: CAISAITGELSGNTIYF

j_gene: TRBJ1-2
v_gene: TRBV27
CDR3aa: CASSLLGAGLGEANYGYTF

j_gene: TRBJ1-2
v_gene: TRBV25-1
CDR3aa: CASSESPGGARDGYTF

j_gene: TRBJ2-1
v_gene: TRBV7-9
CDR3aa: CASSFRTLYNEQFF

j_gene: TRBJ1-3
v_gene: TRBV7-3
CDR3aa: CASSPNGGNTIYF

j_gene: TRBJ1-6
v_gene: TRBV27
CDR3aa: CASSFTGGDSPLHF

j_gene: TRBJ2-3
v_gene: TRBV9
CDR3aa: CASSGTSGGFTDTQYF

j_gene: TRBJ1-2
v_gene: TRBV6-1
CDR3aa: CASGGYYGYTF

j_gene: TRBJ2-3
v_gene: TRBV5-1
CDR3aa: CASSLEGLAGDTQYF

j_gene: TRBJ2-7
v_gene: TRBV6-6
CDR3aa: CASTLKILSYEQYF

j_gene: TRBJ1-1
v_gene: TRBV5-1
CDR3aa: CASSLAGGVNTEAFF

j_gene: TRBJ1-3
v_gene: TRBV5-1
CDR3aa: CASSLDTISGNTIYF

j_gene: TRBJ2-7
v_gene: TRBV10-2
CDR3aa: CASSESYSSYEQYF

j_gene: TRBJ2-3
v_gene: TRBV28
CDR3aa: CASSPGVAVSTDTQYF

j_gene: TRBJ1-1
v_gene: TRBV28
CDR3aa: CASRKTGEYTEAFF

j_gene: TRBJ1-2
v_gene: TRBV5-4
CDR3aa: CASSLAAGYGYTF

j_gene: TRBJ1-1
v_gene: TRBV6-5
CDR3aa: CASRKRASVTAEAFF